This T cell receptor beta chain was recorded in a study of cytomegalovirus exposure and HLA in healthy donors. It was with 60 Vbeta and 13 Jbeta primers that the PCR ran. The data were produced by immunoSEQ multiplex PCR, yet TCRdb's version contains in-frame clones alone and is incomplete. The repertoire consists of fewer than 200,000 clones, with around 81% occurring once and the leading ten covering about 2.2%. Of note for this clone: Its specificity is not known.

General study findings and limits: A missense DCLRE1C variant was associated with V- and J-gene trimming of TCR beta chains in a later analysis, and an independent cohort replicated the association. Within an earlier analysis, most TCR beta V segments proved productive either about 90% or about 30% of the time.

The CDR3 loop spans 12 amino acids. V lost 4 bases to trimming and J lost 7 bases; unmatched junction nucleotides: 4. CDR1 SGHTA and CDR2 FQGNSA come from the germline V gene. This chain connects TRBV7-2 to TRBJ2-7, with 7 bases lining up with TRBD2. The origin of this receptor is a woman aged 25 to 39 in good health and CMV-seronegative. The sample comprised PBMCs. As DNA, the CDR3 is TGTGCCAGCAGCTGGGCTAGCGGAGAGCAGTACTTC. Translating gives CASSWASGEQYF. Full variable domain (remainder filled in from reference TRBV7-2 and TRBJ2-7): GAGVSQSPSNKVTEKGKDVELRCDPISGHTALYWYRQSLGQGLEFLIYFQGNSAPDKSGLPSDRFSAERTGGSVSTLTIQRTQQEDSAVYLCASSWASGEQYFGPGTRLTVT.